This T cell receptor (beta chain) was sequenced during a study of blood T cell repertoires in COVID-19. About the research overall: Acute-phase and convalescent COVID-19 samples originated in the United States, Italy and Spain.

Residents of about two dozen US areas, aged roughly 18 to 95 years, made up the participants. The CDR3 is 15 amino acids. The ends lost 5 bases at V and 3 bases at J; junction bases unmatched: 7. The V gene's germline CDR1 is LNHDA and CDR2 SQIVND (reference sequence). Here immunoSEQ multiplex PCR was the method, and the copy in TCRdb shows in-frame clones only, minus some. The sample has about 86,000 clones, 85% to 90% seen once. J is TRBJ2-7 and V is TRBV19; 10 bases are shared with TRBD2. This clonotype was obtained from a woman aged 45-65 years with acute COVID-19. What was sequenced was PBMCs or T cells enriched from blood (not recorded which). Here the CDR3 reads CASSPRLAGYYEQYF. The CDR3 bases are TGTGCCAGTAGTCCTCGACTAGCGGGCTACTACGAGCAGTACTTC.